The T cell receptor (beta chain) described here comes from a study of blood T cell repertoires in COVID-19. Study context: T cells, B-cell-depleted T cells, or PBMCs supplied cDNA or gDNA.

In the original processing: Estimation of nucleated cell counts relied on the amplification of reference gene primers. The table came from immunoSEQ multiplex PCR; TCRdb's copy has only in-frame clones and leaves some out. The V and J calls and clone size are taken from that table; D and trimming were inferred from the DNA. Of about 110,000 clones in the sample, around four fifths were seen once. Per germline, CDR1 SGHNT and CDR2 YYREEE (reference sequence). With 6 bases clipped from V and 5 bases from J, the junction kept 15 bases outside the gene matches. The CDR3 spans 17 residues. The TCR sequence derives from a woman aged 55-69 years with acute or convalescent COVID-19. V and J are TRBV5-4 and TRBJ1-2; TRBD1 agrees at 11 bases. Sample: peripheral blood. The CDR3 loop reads CASTMGGQGAGGYGYTF. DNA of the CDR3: TGTGCCAGCACTATGGGCGGACAGGGGGCCGGGGGGTATGGCTACACCTTC. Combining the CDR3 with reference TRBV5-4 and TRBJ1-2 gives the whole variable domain ETGVTQSPTHLIKTRGQQVTLRCSSQSGHNTVSWYQQALGQGPQFIFQYYREEENGRGNFPPRFSGLQFPNYSSELNVNALELDDSALYLCASTMGGQGAGGYGYTFGSGTRLTVV.